A selection of T cell receptor beta chains follows, all from one sample in a study of neoadjuvant anti-PD-1 for oral cavity cancer. Libraries were prepared by immunoSEQ multiplex PCR; TCRdb keeps only in-frame clonotypes and omits some of them. The repertoire includes 14,000 to 15,000 clones, roughly 70% of them detected once, and 3% sits in the top ten. This material consisted of PBMCs, taken before nivolumab (anti-PD-1) treatment. The origin of the receptors is a person aged 35 to 85 with oral cavity squamous cell carcinoma. Both conserved end residues are part of each CDR3. D genes are given only for firm matches. Clone size is shown for a subset of rows, as once, few, many or a class of expanded clone.

d_gene: TRBD1
j_gene: TRBJ2-7
abundance: .
v_gene: TRBV9
CDR3aa: CASSARQGVPGEQYF
CDR3nt: TGTGCCAGCAGCGCCCGACAGGGCGTCCCTGGCGAGCAGTACTTC

d_gene: .
j_gene: TRBJ2-3
abundance: .
v_gene: TRBV7-2
CDR3aa: CASSLWGPTSTDTQYF
CDR3nt: TGTGCCAGCAGCTTGTGGGGACCAACTAGCACAGATACGCAGTATTTT

d_gene: .
j_gene: TRBJ2-1
abundance: .
v_gene: TRBV28
CDR3aa: CASHGGTYNEQFF
CDR3nt: TGTGCCAGCCACGGCGGTACCTACAATGAGCAGTTCTTC

d_gene: TRBD2
j_gene: TRBJ2-1
abundance: .
v_gene: TRBV6-5
CDR3aa: CASRMGRGGRNEQFF
CDR3nt: TGTGCCAGCAGAATGGGGCGGGGGGGTAGGAATGAGCAGTTCTTC

d_gene: .
j_gene: TRBJ1-1
abundance: .
v_gene: TRBV11-2
CDR3aa: CASSLQRVNTEAFF
CDR3nt: TGTGCCAGCAGCTTACAGCGGGTGAACACTGAAGCTTTCTTT

d_gene: TRBD2
j_gene: TRBJ2-3
abundance: .
v_gene: TRBV10-2
CDR3aa: CASSGTMREGTDTQYF
CDR3nt: TGCGCCAGCAGTGGAACTATGCGGGAGGGCACAGATACGCAGTATTTT

d_gene: .
j_gene: TRBJ2-5
abundance: few
v_gene: TRBV7-6
CDR3aa: CASSPSPSANGETQYF
CDR3nt: TGTGCCAGCAGTCCTAGTCCTAGCGCGAACGGGGAGACCCAGTACTTC

d_gene: .
j_gene: TRBJ1-5
abundance: once
v_gene: TRBV5-5
CDR3aa: CASSLGGQNQPQHF
CDR3nt: TGTGCCAGCAGCTTAGGTGGACAGAATCAGCCCCAGCATTTT

d_gene: TRBD2
j_gene: TRBJ2-7
abundance: .
v_gene: TRBV18
CDR3aa: CASSLPGLADYEQYF
CDR3nt: TGTGCCAGCTCACTACCGGGACTAGCGGACTACGAGCAGTACTTC

d_gene: TRBD1
j_gene: TRBJ2-1
abundance: .
v_gene: TRBV5-6
CDR3aa: CASSWGQGASEQFF
CDR3nt: TGTGCCAGCAGCTGGGGACAGGGGGCAAGTGAGCAGTTCTTC

d_gene: .
j_gene: TRBJ1-4
abundance: .
v_gene: TRBV2
CDR3aa: CASRRGGVGEKLFF
CDR3nt: TGTGCCAGCAGACGGGGTGGTGTTGGGGAAAAACTGTTTTTT

d_gene: .
j_gene: TRBJ2-2
abundance: .
v_gene: TRBV5-4
CDR3aa: CASSRDPRVDTGELFF
CDR3nt: TGTGCCAGCAGCCGGGACCCCAGGGTGGACACCGGGGAGCTGTTTTTT

d_gene: .
j_gene: TRBJ2-5
abundance: .
v_gene: TRBV6-6
CDR3aa: CASSFEGETQYF
CDR3nt: TGTGCCAGCAGTTTTGAGGGGGAGACCCAGTACTTC

d_gene: .
j_gene: TRBJ2-1
abundance: .
v_gene: TRBV6-5
CDR3aa: CASSYFSTGWGEQFF
CDR3nt: TGTGCCAGCAGTTACTTCTCGACAGGATGGGGTGAGCAGTTCTTC

d_gene: .
j_gene: TRBJ1-1
abundance: once
v_gene: TRBV6-5
CDR3aa: CASSYYGVRVTEAFF
CDR3nt: TGTGCCAGCAGTTACTATGGGGTAAGGGTCACTGAAGCTTTCTTT

d_gene: .
j_gene: TRBJ1-2
abundance: few
v_gene: TRBV30
CDR3aa: CAWKWFGRTYGYTF
CDR3nt: TGTGCCTGGAAATGGTTCGGGCGTACCTATGGCTACACCTTC

d_gene: TRBD1
j_gene: TRBJ1-2
abundance: .
v_gene: TRBV7-9
CDR3aa: CASSFTGVSDGYTF
CDR3nt: TGTGCCAGCAGCTTCACAGGGGTCTCCGATGGCTACACCTTC

d_gene: .
j_gene: TRBJ2-3
abundance: .
v_gene: TRBV6-1
CDR3aa: CASSEDGKNTQYF
CDR3nt: TGTGCCAGCAGTGAAGATGGCAAGAATACGCAGTATTTT

d_gene: .
j_gene: TRBJ2-5
abundance: .
v_gene: TRBV5-1
CDR3aa: CASSLVPKETQYF
CDR3nt: TGCGCCAGCAGCTTGGTTCCTAAAGAGACCCAGTACTTC

d_gene: .
j_gene: TRBJ1-1
abundance: few
v_gene: TRBV27
CDR3aa: CASSPGTMNTEAFF
CDR3nt: TGTGCCAGCAGTCCAGGGACGATGAACACTGAAGCTTTCTTT

d_gene: .
j_gene: TRBJ1-3
abundance: .
v_gene: TRBV2
CDR3aa: CASTQAPGNTIYF
CDR3nt: TGTGCCAGCACCCAAGCGCCAGGAAACACCATATATTTT

d_gene: .
j_gene: TRBJ2-3
abundance: .
v_gene: TRBV6-1
CDR3aa: CASKTGYTDTQYF
CDR3nt: TGTGCCAGCAAGACTGGATACACAGATACGCAGTATTTT